Listed below are T cell receptor beta chains from one sample, sequenced in a study of beta chain features in type 1 diabetes. Sequencing used immunoSEQ multiplex PCR; TCRdb keeps in-frame clones, though not all of them. Here the sample spans roughly 730,000 clones, roughly 13% being singletons. The specimen was naive CD4+ T cells from blood. The receptor source for this set is a young man with type 1 diabetes. Both conserved end residues are part of each CDR3. The D gene is left open where the match is weak. The size entry is marked missing in some rows and otherwise reads once, few, many or a size class.

J: TRBJ1-6; D: NA; size: NA; V: TRBV7-9; DNA: TGTGCCAGCAGCAGAAATTGGAGCAATTCACCCCTCCACTTT; CDR3: CASSRNWSNSPLHF
J: TRBJ2-1; D: NA; size: NA; V: TRBV5-1; DNA: TGCGCCAGCAGCTTGGTCGGGTACAATGAGCAGTTCTTC; CDR3: CASSLVGYNEQFF
J: TRBJ1-4; D: NA; size: few; V: TRBV7-9; DNA: TGTGCCAGCAGCTTACAAGGCGTCGGTGAAAAACTGTTTTTT; CDR3: CASSLQGVGEKLFF
J: TRBJ2-1; D: NA; size: NA; V: TRBV2; DNA: TGTGCCAGCAGTGAAGCGGGGGGCCGATATGAGCAGTTCTTC; CDR3: CASSEAGGRYEQFF
J: TRBJ1-1; D: NA; size: NA; V: TRBV9; DNA: TGTGCCAGCAGCGCGGTACAGGAGGCTGAAGCTTTCTTT; CDR3: CASSAVQEAEAFF
J: TRBJ2-2; D: NA; size: few; V: TRBV9; DNA: TGTGCCAGCAGCGGCCGTACACCCACCGGGGAGCTGTTTTTT; CDR3: CASSGRTPTGELFF
J: TRBJ2-1; D: NA; size: NA; V: TRBV7-3; DNA: TGTGCCAGCAGCCCCCTAAGCCTAGGGGTCTACGATGAGCAGTTCTTC; CDR3: CASSPLSLGVYDEQFF
J: TRBJ1-4; D: NA; size: NA; V: TRBV4-1; DNA: TGCGCCAGCAGCCAAGATCGGGAGGGTGGCTCTAATGAAAAACTGTTTTTT; CDR3: CASSQDREGGSNEKLFF
J: TRBJ2-7; D: NA; size: few; V: TRBV28; DNA: TGTGCCAGCAGTTTGTCGTGGACCGTGGAGCAGTACTTC; CDR3: CASSLSWTVEQYF
J: TRBJ1-2; D: NA; size: few; V: TRBV30; DNA: TGTGCCTGGAGTGTACGACCACGAGCTAACTATGGCTACACCTTC; CDR3: CAWSVRPRANYGYTF
J: TRBJ1-1; D: TRBD1; size: NA; V: TRBV18; DNA: TGTGCCAGCTCACCTGACAGGGTACCGGTGAACACTGAAGCTTTCTTT; CDR3: CASSPDRVPVNTEAFF
J: TRBJ2-5; D: NA; size: NA; V: TRBV7-7; DNA: TGTGCCAGCAGCTTAGGGCTCTCGGAGACCCAGTACTTC; CDR3: CASSLGLSETQYF
J: TRBJ2-4; D: NA; size: few; V: TRBV28; DNA: TGTGCCAGCCTAAGGGATTCTACCGCTATTCAGTACTTC; CDR3: CASLRDSTAIQYF
J: TRBJ1-4; D: TRBD1; size: few; V: TRBV28; DNA: TGTGCCAGCAGTGAACAAGGGACAGCGAAGCAAGAAAAACTGTTTTTT; CDR3: CASSEQGTAKQEKLFF
J: TRBJ2-2; D: NA; size: NA; V: TRBV28; DNA: TGTGCCAGCAGTGCAGGGTCCGAGTCGACCGGGGAGCTGTTTTTT; CDR3: CASSAGSESTGELFF
J: TRBJ1-6; D: NA; size: few; V: TRBV7-9; DNA: TGTGCCAGCAGCTCGTTTAATTCACCCCTCCACTTT; CDR3: CASSSFNSPLHF
J: TRBJ1-1; D: NA; size: NA; V: TRBV19; DNA: TGTGCCAGTATACCCCGGGACAACACTGAAGCTTTCTTT; CDR3: CASIPRDNTEAFF
J: TRBJ2-5; D: TRBD1; size: NA; V: TRBV5-1; DNA: TGCGCCAGCAGCTCCACAGGGGCAGGGGATGCGACCCAGTACTTC; CDR3: CASSSTGAGDATQYF
J: TRBJ1-2; D: TRBD1; size: few; V: TRBV6-1; DNA: TGTGCCAGCAGTGTAGGACAGGGGGCGCCCCCCACTTATGGCTACACCTTC; CDR3: CASSVGQGAPPTYGYTF
J: TRBJ1-2; D: TRBD1; size: few; V: TRBV4-2; DNA: TGTGCCAGCAGCCAAGATTTTAGGGGACAGCACTATGGCTACACCTTC; CDR3: CASSQDFRGQHYGYTF
J: TRBJ1-2; D: TRBD1; size: NA; V: TRBV2; DNA: TGTGCCAGCAGTGAAGCGCTTGGGACAGCTTATGGCTACACCTTC; CDR3: CASSEALGTAYGYTF
J: TRBJ1-3; D: NA; size: NA; V: TRBV5-1; DNA: TGCGCCAGCAGCCCGGGGGGAATGAGCTCTGGAAACACCATATATTTT; CDR3: CASSPGGMSSGNTIYF
J: TRBJ1-1; D: NA; size: NA; V: TRBV9; DNA: TGTGCCAGCAGCCTCATGGACACTGAAGCTTTCTTT; CDR3: CASSLMDTEAFF
J: TRBJ1-2; D: NA; size: NA; V: TRBV2; DNA: TGTGCCAGCAGTGAAGGCGGATACTATGGCTACACCTTC; CDR3: CASSEGGYYGYTF
J: TRBJ2-5; D: NA; size: few; V: TRBV18; DNA: TGTGCCAGCTCACCCCGCGAAGAGACCCAGTACTTC; CDR3: CASSPREETQYF
J: TRBJ1-2; D: TRBD1; size: few; V: TRBV18; DNA: TGTGCCAGCTCACCGACACAGGGGAACGCTAACTATGGCTACACCTTC; CDR3: CASSPTQGNANYGYTF
J: TRBJ2-5; D: NA; size: few; V: TRBV18; DNA: TGTGCCAGCTCACCACCGTCTCAGTACCAAGAGACCCAGTACTTC; CDR3: CASSPPSQYQETQYF
J: TRBJ2-2; D: NA; size: few; V: TRBV15; DNA: TGTGCCACCAGCCCGCCTCTTTCCGGGGAGCTGTTTTTT; CDR3: CATSPPLSGELFF
J: TRBJ2-1; D: TRBD1; size: NA; V: TRBV29-1; DNA: TGCAGCGTAGTACAGGGGGCGCACAATGAGCAGTTCTTC; CDR3: CSVVQGAHNEQFF
J: TRBJ2-7; D: NA; size: NA; V: TRBV6-6; DNA: TGTGCCAGCAGTTACTCCCATGCCTACGAGCAGTACTTC; CDR3: CASSYSHAYEQYF
J: TRBJ1-1; D: NA; size: NA; V: TRBV6-1; DNA: TGTGCCAGCAGTCCGGGCCCCGGTCGGAACACTGAAGCTTTCTTT; CDR3: CASSPGPGRNTEAFF
J: TRBJ1-1; D: NA; size: NA; V: TRBV6-5; DNA: TGTGCCAGCAGTTACTCGAATAACCGGAAAGCTTTCTTT; CDR3: CASSYSNNRKAFF
J: TRBJ1-1; D: TRBD1; size: NA; V: TRBV7-9; DNA: TGTGCCAGCAGCTTACTACCGGACAGGGGAACTGAAGCTTTCTTT; CDR3: CASSLLPDRGTEAFF
J: TRBJ1-6; D: NA; size: few; V: TRBV25-1; DNA: TGTGCCAGCAGTGAATTAACAGGGCTCGTCCACTTT; CDR3: CASSELTGLVHF
J: TRBJ1-2; D: NA; size: NA; V: TRBV7-8; DNA: TGTGCCAGCAGCTTAGGAGTTTTTGGCTACACCTTC; CDR3: CASSLGVFGYTF
J: TRBJ2-5; D: NA; size: few; V: TRBV5-6; DNA: TGTGCCAGCAGCTTGGGAGCCCAAGAGACCCAGTACTTC; CDR3: CASSLGAQETQYF
J: TRBJ1-1; D: NA; size: few; V: TRBV25-1; DNA: TGTGCCAGCAGTAAATTACAGGGTGTGAACACTGAAGCTTTCTTT; CDR3: CASSKLQGVNTEAFF
J: TRBJ1-2; D: TRBD1; size: few; V: TRBV6-1; DNA: TGTGCCAGCAGTACCGAAGCAGGGGGTGCTGGCTACACCTTC; CDR3: CASSTEAGGAGYTF
J: TRBJ2-5; D: TRBD2; size: NA; V: TRBV7-2; DNA: TGTGCCAGCAGCTTAGGCCTAGCGGGGGCACAGACCCAGTACTTC; CDR3: CASSLGLAGAQTQYF
J: TRBJ2-3; D: TRBD2; size: NA; V: TRBV30; DNA: TGTGCCTGGAGTAACGGGGGGGCCACAGATACGCAGTATTTT; CDR3: CAWSNGGATDTQYF
J: TRBJ1-3; D: NA; size: NA; V: TRBV18; DNA: TGTGCCAGCTCACCCTCCCTGGACGAGGACATATATTTT; CDR3: CASSPSLDEDIYF
J: TRBJ1-1; D: NA; size: few; V: TRBV19; DNA: TGTGCCAGTACCAGGGGTAACACTGAAGCTTTCTTT; CDR3: CASTRGNTEAFF
J: TRBJ2-5; D: NA; size: NA; V: TRBV5-1; DNA: TGCGCCAGCAGCTTGGAAGCAGGGTTGGGAGAGACCCAGTACTTC; CDR3: CASSLEAGLGETQYF
J: TRBJ1-1; D: NA; size: few; V: TRBV6-5; DNA: TGTGCCAGCAGTTACTCGAGAGCCCTTTCTGAAGCTTTCTTT; CDR3: CASSYSRALSEAFF
J: TRBJ1-1; D: TRBD1; size: NA; V: TRBV10-3; DNA: TGTGCCATCAGAGCAGACAGGGTGGACACTGAAGCTTTCTTT; CDR3: CAIRADRVDTEAFF
J: TRBJ2-6; D: NA; size: few; V: TRBV5-4; DNA: TGTGCCAGCAGGGCGGACATAGGCTCTGGGGCCAACGTCCTGACTTTC; CDR3: CASRADIGSGANVLTF
J: TRBJ1-2; D: TRBD1; size: NA; V: TRBV30; DNA: TGTGCCCTCCCGACAGGGAACTATGGCTACACCTTC; CDR3: CALPTGNYGYTF
J: TRBJ1-4; D: NA; size: NA; V: TRBV30; DNA: TGTGCCTGGAGTCGCAACGCCCTGGGAAATGAAAAACTGTTTTTT; CDR3: CAWSRNALGNEKLFF
J: TRBJ1-3; D: NA; size: few; V: TRBV7-9; DNA: TGTGCCATCGCACAGGGCTCTGGAAACACCATATATTTT; CDR3: CAIAQGSGNTIYF
J: TRBJ2-5; D: TRBD1; size: NA; V: TRBV5-6; DNA: TGTGCCAGCAGCCCGGGACAGATATCCAGAGGAAAGACCCAGTACTTC; CDR3: CASSPGQISRGKTQYF
J: TRBJ2-7; D: NA; size: NA; V: TRBV5-4; DNA: TGTGCCAGCAGCGTAGATGAGGGCTACGAGCAGTACTTC; CDR3: CASSVDEGYEQYF
J: TRBJ2-5; D: TRBD2; size: few; V: TRBV27; DNA: TGTGCCAGCAGTTTAAATCCAACGGGGGGGCAAGAGACCCAGTACTTC; CDR3: CASSLNPTGGQETQYF
J: TRBJ2-7; D: NA; size: few; V: TRBV29-1; DNA: TGCAGCGCCTCACAGAGAACCCTAGACGAGCAGTACTTC; CDR3: CSASQRTLDEQYF
J: TRBJ2-5; D: NA; size: NA; V: TRBV5-1; DNA: TGCGCCAGCAGCTCGGGGCAGGGCCAAGAGACCCAGTACTTC; CDR3: CASSSGQGQETQYF
J: TRBJ1-1; D: NA; size: NA; V: TRBV28; DNA: TGTGCCAGCAGTTTGACGGCCGGCAACACTGAAGCTTTCTTT; CDR3: CASSLTAGNTEAFF